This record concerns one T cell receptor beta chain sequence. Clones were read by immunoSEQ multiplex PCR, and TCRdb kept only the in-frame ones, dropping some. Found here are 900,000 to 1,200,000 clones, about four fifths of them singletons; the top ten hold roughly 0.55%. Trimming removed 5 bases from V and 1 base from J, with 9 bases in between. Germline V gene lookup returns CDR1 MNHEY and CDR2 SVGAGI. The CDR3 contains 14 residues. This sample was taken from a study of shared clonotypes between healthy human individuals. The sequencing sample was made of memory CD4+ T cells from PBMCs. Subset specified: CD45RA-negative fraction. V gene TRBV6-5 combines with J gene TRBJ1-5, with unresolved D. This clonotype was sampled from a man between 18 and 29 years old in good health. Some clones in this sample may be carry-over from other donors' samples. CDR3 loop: CASSTVGSNQPQHF. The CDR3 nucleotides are TGTGCCAGCAGTACGGTGGGGAGCAATCAGCCCCAGCATTTT.